A single TCR beta chain is shown here with its context. In the original analysis: The authors estimated nucleated cell counts from reference gene primer amplification. The protocol was immunoSEQ multiplex PCR, while the TCRdb copy is restricted to in-frame clones and leaves out a portion. Clonal size and the V and J genes are those of that table, whereas D and trimming came from the DNA. Among under 150,000 clones listed, approximately 85% were seen once. The sample comes from a study of blood T cell repertoires in COVID-19. Overall study context: Nucleic acid was either cDNA or gDNA, and it came from T cells, B-cell-depleted T cells, or PBMCs.

The CDR3 sequence is 15 residues long. What was sequenced was peripheral blood. The J gene is TRBJ1-1, the V gene TRBV12-2. TRBV12-2 corresponds to a pseudogene. This TCR was sampled from a human donor in a cohort sampled during active COVID-19. CDR3 in amino acids: CASRSPWPGDTEAFF. The CDR3 coding sequence is TGTGCAAGTCGCTCGCCGTGGCCGGGGGACACTGAAGCTTTCTTT.